The entry below gives a single T cell receptor (beta chain) sequence along with its context. The antigen remains undetermined. TCRdb keeps only in-frame clones here, not all; method: immunoSEQ multiplex PCR. The sample lists more than 150,000 clones, roughly 90% seen once, with approximately 0.98% in the top ten. The data are from a study of T cell responses to AZD1222 COVID-19 vaccine. Study outcomes and limitations: All repertoire sampling was performed exclusively after the peak T cell response.

Germline-derived CDR1 and CDR2 are SGHDT and YYEEEE. There are 15 residues in the CDR3. V shed 6 bases and J 2 bases; nucleotides not matched to a gene: 6. This receptor was identified in an adult in good health. This rearrangement joins TRBV5-6 to TRBJ2-1; 9 positions match TRBD1. The source was peripheral blood, collected on day 0 of AZD1222 vaccination. This CDR3 is CASKVRQGAYNEQFF. In DNA, the CDR3 is TGTGCCAGCAAAGTCAGACAGGGGGCCTACAATGAGCAGTTCTTC. The full variable domain, with the rest looked up from reference TRBV5-6 and TRBJ2-1, is DAGVTQSPTHLIKTRGQQVTLRCSPKSGHDTVSWYQQALGQGPQFIFQYYEEEERQRGNFPDRFSGHQFPNYSSELNVNALLLGDSALYLCASKVRQGAYNEQFFGPGTRLTVL.